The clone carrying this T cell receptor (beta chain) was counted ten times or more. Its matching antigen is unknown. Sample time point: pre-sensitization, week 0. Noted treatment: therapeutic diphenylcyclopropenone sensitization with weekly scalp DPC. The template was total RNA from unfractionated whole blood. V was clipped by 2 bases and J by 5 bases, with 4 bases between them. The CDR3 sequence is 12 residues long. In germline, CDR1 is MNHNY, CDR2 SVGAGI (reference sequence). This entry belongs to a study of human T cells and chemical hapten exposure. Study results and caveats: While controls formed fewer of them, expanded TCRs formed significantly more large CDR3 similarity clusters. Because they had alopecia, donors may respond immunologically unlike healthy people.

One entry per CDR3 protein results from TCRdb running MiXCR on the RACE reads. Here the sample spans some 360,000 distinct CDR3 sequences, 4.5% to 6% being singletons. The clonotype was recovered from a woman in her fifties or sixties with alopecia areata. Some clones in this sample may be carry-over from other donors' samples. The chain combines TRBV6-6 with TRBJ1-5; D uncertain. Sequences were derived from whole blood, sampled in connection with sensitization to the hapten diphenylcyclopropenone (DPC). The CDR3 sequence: CASSYPDQPQHF. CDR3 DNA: TGTGCCAGCAGTTACCCTGATCAGCCCCAGCATTTT.